This T cell receptor beta chain was captured by sequencing in a study of T cell changes during pregnancy in multiple sclerosis. This CDR3 region has 14 residues. V trimming: 4 bases; J trimming: 3 bases; junction bases outside the gene matches: 3. Germline CDR1 reads MDHEN; CDR2 reads SYDVKM. The data were produced by immunoSEQ multiplex PCR, yet TCRdb's version contains in-frame clones alone and is incomplete. The sample holds tens of thousands of clones, roughly 92% seen once. The receptor's source is a female donor with multiple sclerosis, enrolled in a pregnancy study. This chain links TRBV28 with TRBJ2-7; 10 nucleotides line up with TRBD2. The source was peripheral blood, collected in the third trimester of pregnancy. The CDR3 sequence is CASSSAGGGYEQYF. The DNA for the CDR3 is TGTGCCAGCAGTTCAGCGGGAGGGGGCTACGAGCAGTACTTC.